This T cell receptor (beta chain) was recovered during a study of CD8 T cells in Susac syndrome. The study used healthy donors as controls matched for age and sex. TEMRA cells were enriched by FACS, while CD8+ and CD4+ T cells were obtained through a negative isolation that was performed magnetically. RNA, at roughly 0.45 to 1 ug, was reverse transcribed with random hexamers. TCR beta CDR3 was amplified by immunoSEQ covering 54 Vbeta and 13 Jbeta. TCRdb redid the calling of the immunoSEQ multiplex PCR reads with MiXCR, one entry per CDR3 protein. The sample lists approximately 170,000 distinct CDR3 sequences; 92% were seen once. CDR3 length: 17 amino acids. Per the germline V gene, CDR1 is MNHEY and CDR2 is SVGEGT. V gave up 2 bases and J gave up 0 bases; unmatched junction bases: 7.

The sequence was obtained from a human donor in good health. The sequenced sample consisted of CD4+ T cells from PBMCs. The chain joins TRBV6-2 or TRBV6-3 to TRBJ2-7; 10 nucleotides match TRBD2. The CDR3 region has the DNA TGTGCCAGCAGTTACCCCACTAGCGGGGAGAGCTCCTACGAGCAGTACTTC. Translation gives CASSYPTSGESSYEQYF.